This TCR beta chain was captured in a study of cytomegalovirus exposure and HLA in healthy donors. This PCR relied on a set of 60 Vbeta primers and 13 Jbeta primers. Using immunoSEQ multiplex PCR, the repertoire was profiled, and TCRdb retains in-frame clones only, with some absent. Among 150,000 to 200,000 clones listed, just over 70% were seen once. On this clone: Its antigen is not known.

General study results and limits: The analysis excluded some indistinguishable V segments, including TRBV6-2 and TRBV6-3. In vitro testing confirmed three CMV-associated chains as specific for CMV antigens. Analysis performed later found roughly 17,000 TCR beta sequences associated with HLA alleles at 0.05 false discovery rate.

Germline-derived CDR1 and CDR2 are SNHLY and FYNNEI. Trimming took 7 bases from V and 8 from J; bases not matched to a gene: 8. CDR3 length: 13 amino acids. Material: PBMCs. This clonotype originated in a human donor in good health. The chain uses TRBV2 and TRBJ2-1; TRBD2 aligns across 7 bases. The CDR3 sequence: CASISRGVHEQFF. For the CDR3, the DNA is TGTGCCAGCATTTCCCGGGGGGTACATGAGCAGTTCTTC.